This TCR beta chain appears in the sequencing data of a study of vaccination effects on CD4 cells after COVID-19. The protocol was immunoSEQ multiplex PCR, while the TCRdb copy is restricted to in-frame clones and leaves out a portion. The sample yields about 30,000 clones, roughly four fifths seen once. Peptide-pool stimulation followed by sequencing identified expanded antigen-specific CD4+ clonotypes in the ViraFEST assay. Scientists isolated CD4+ T cells after an approximately 10-day culture period ended. Two-dose vaccination with either BNT162b2 or mRNA-1273 was given to the participants. Trimming pared 2 bases from V and 5 bases from J, leaving 6 bases between. This CDR3 spans 12 amino acids. Germline V gene data show CDR1 as MNHNS and CDR2 as SASEGT. Comment on this clone: What it recognizes is unknown.

V usage is TRBV6-1 and J usage is TRBJ1-1; D gene unclear. Source: CD4+ T cells from PBMCs cultured with HCoV-229E spike peptides, taken after COVID-19 vaccination. The TCR comes from a human donor who received a COVID-19 vaccine. Here the CDR3 reads CASSEIRTEAFF. The CDR3, as DNA: TGTGCCAGCAGTGAAATAAGGACTGAAGCTTTCTTT.